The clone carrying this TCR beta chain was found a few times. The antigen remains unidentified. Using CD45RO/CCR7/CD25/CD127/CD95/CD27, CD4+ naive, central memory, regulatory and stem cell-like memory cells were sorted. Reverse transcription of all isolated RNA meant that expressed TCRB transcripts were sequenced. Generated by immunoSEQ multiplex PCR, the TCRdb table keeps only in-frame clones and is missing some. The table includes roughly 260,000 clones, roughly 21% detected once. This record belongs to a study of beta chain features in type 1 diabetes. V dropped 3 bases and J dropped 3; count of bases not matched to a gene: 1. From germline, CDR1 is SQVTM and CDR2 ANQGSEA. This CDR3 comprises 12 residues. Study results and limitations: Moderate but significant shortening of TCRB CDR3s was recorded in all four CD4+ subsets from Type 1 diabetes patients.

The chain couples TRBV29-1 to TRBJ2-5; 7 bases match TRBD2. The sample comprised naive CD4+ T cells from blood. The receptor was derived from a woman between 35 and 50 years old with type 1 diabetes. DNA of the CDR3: TGCAGCGTTGATGGACTAGAAGAGACCCAGTACTTC. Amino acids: CSVDGLEETQYF.